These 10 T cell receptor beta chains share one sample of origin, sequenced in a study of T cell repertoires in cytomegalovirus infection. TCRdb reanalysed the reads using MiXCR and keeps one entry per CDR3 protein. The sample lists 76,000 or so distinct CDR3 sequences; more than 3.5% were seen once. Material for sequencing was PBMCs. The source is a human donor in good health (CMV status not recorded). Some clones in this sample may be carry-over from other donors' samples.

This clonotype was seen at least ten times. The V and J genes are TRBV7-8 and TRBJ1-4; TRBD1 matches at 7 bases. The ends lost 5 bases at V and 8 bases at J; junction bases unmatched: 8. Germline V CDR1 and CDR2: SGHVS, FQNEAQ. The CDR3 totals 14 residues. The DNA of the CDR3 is TGTGCCAGCAGCCCAGGGGGGGTTACAGAAAAACTGTTTTTT. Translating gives CASSPGGVTEKLFF.

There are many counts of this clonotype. Here the CDR3 reads CASSLPSGVDTEAFF. The CDR3 DNA reads as TGTGCCAGCAGCCTCCCCTCAGGGGTGGACACTGAAGCTTTCTTT. This chain joins TRBV6-2 or TRBV6-3 and TRBJ1-1; possible D gene TRBD1, 6 bases. The CDR3 sequence is 15 residues long. Germline CDR1 and CDR2: MNHEY and SVGEGT. V lost 6 bases and J lost 3, with 17 bases in between.

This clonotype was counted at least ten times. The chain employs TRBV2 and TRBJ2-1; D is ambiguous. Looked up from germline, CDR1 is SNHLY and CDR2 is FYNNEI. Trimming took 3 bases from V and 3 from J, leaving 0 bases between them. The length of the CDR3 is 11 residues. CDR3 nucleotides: TGTGCCAGCAGTGACTACAATGAGCAGTTCTTC. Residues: CASSDYNEQFF.

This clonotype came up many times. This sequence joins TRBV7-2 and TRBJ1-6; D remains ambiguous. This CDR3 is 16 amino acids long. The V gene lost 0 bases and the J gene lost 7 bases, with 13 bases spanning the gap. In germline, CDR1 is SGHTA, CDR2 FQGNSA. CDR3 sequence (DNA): TGTGCCAGCAGCTTAGCGATGGGATGGCAGAATTCACCCCTCCACTTT. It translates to CASSLAMGWQNSPLHF.

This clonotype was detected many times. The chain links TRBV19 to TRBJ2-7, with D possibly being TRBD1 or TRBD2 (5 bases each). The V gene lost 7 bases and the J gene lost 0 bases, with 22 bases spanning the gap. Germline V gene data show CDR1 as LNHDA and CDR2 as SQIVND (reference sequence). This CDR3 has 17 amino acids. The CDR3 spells CASIGPGRDGHSYEQYF. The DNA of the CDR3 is TGTGCCAGTATCGGTCCCGGCCGGGACGGCCACTCCTACGAGCAGTACTTC.

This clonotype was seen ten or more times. DNA for the CDR3: TGTGCCAGCAGTCGGACAGCACCCCAATTCGAGCAGTACTTC. Translation gives CASSRTAPQFEQYF. The chain recombines TRBV6-2 or TRBV6-3 with TRBJ2-7, with a tentative D call TRBD1 (6 bases). This CDR3 contains 14 residues. Germline V lookup: CDR1 MNHEY, CDR2 SVGEGT. V was trimmed by 5 bases and J by 6 bases, leaving 17 bases between them.

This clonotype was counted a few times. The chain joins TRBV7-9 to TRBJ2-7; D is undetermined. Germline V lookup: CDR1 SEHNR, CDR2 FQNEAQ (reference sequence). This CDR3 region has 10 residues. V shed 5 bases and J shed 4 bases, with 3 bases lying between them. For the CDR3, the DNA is TGTGCCAGCAGCGGTTACGAGCAGTACTTC. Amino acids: CASSGYEQYF.

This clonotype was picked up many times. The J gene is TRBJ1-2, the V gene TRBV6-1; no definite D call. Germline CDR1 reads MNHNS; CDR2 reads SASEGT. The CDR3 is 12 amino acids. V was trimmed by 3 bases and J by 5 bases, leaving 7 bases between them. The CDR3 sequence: CASSELPYGYTF. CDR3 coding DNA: TGTGCCAGCAGTGAGTTACCATATGGCTACACCTTC.

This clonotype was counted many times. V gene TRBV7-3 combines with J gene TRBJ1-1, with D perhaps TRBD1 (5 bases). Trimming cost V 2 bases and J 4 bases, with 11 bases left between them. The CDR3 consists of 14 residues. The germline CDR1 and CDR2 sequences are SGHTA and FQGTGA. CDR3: CASSLGSGSTEAFF. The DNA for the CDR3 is TGTGCCAGCAGCTTAGGTTCAGGGTCCACTGAAGCTTTCTTT.

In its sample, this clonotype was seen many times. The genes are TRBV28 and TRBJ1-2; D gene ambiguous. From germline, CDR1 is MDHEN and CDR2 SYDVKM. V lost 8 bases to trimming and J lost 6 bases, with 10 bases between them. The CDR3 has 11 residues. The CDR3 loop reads CASATLNGYTF. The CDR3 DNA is TGTGCCAGCGCGACACTGAATGGCTACACCTTC.